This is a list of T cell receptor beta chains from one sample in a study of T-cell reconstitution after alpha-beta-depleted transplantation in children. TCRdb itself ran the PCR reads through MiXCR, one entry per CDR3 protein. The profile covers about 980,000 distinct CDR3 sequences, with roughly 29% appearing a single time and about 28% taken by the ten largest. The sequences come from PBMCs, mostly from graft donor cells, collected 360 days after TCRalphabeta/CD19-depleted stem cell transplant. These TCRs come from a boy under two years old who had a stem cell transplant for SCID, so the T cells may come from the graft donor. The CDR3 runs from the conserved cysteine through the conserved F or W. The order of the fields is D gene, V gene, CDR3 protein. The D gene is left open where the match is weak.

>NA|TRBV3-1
CASSHSASTDTQYF
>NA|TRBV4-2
CASSQDQAPGYEQFF
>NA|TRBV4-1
CASSLAGQSSYEQYF
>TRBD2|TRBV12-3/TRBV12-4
CASSFAVSGGAGQFF
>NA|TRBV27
CASSLSGREDEQFF
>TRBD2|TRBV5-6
CASSLVVAGGRETQYF
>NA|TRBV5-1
CASSADPERGKLFF
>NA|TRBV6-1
CASSVDRGLGTEAFF
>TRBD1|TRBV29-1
CSGTGARNEQYF
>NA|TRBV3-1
CASSQDRSGEALETQYF
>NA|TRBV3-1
CASSREGGNTIYF
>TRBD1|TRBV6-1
CASSEDDRAKGKNIQYF
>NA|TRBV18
CASSPPSGSYNEQFF
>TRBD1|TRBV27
CASRQDRLDNEQFF
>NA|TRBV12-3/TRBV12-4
CASSPRDPMVETQYF
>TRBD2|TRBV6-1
CASSPGTSMARGVLFF
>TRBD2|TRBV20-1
CSADAGLAGARASGTQYF
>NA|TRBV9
CASSVDSGNEQFF
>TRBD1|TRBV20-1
CSARVGQAVTGELFF
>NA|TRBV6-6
CATRDRKNEKLFF
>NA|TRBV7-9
CASSELAELETQYF
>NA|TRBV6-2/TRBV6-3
CASSGANVLIF
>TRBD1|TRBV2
CASKGDRVAYEQYF